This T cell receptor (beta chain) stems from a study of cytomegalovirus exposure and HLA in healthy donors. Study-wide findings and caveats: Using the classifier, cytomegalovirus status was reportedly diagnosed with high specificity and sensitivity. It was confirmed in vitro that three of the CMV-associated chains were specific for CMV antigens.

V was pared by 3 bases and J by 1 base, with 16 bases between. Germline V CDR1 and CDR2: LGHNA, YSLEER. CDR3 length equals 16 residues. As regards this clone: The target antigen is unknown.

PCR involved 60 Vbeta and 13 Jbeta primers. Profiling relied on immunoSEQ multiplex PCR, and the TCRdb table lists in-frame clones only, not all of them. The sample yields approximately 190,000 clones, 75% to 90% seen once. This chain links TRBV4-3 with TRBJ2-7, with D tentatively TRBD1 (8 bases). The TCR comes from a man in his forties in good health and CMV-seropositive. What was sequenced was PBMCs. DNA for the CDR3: TGCGCCAGCAGCCATCGGACAGGGACTAAATCCTACGAGCAGTACTTC. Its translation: CASSHRTGTKSYEQYF.